This T cell receptor (beta chain) was sequenced during a study of T cells in Graves' hyperthyroidism and ophthalmopathy. The CDR3 regions of TCR beta were amplified from RNA transcripts. Carried out on the TCR CDR3, a first-round RT-PCR used the HTBI primer set. Each CDR3 protein gets one entry after TCRdb re-called the multiplex PCR reads with MiXCR. The table has 390,000 or so distinct CDR3 sequences, about 14% seen once. The germline V and J ends were trimmed by 3 bases and 5 bases, with 19 bases remaining between them. Germline-derived CDR1 and CDR2 are SGHVS and FNYEAQ. This CDR3 contains 16 residues. In this sample, this clonotype turned up a few times. Uncontrolled infection, other autoimmune disease, pregnancy and lactation each barred patients from inclusion. Orbital computed tomography and thyroid ultrasound, together with serum TRAb and thyroxine and clinical symptoms, were used for diagnoses.

The rearrangement uses TRBV7-6 and TRBJ2-5, with a weak D call TRBD2 (6 bases). The clonotype originates from a man between 18 and 35 years old with Graves' ophthalmopathy. What was sequenced was blood. The CDR3 reads CASSFQPTLREETQYF. DNA for the CDR3: TGTGCCAGCAGCTTCCAACCCACCCTCCGGGAGGAGACCCAGTACTTC. Using reference TRBV7-6 and TRBJ2-5 for the parts outside the CDR3, the full variable domain is GAGVSQSPRYKVTKRGQDVALRCDPISGHVSLYWYRQALGQGPEFLTYFNYEAQQDKSGLPNDRFSAERPEGSISTLTIQRTEQRDSAMYRCASSFQPTLREETQYFGPGTRLLVL.